This T cell receptor (beta chain) was identified in a study of blood T cell repertoires in COVID-19. Looking at the study overall: Sample material is recorded as cDNA or gDNA derived from T cells, B-cell-depleted T cells, or PBMCs.

This CDR3 is built from 16 residues. V shed 3 bases, J shed 3 bases, and the junction held 6 bases outside the gene matches. CDR1 is SGHAT and CDR2 is FQNNGV in the germline V gene. The method was immunoSEQ multiplex PCR; TCRdb's version includes in-frame clones alone and lacks a portion of them. Of around 100,000 clones listed, roughly nine tenths are singletons. The TCR comes from a woman of 80 years or more with acute or convalescent COVID-19. The specimen sequenced was peripheral blood. The chain links TRBV11-2 to TRBJ1-3; the match to TRBD1 covers 9 bases. The CDR3 is CASSFAGTGSGNTIYF. The CDR3, as DNA: TGTGCCAGCAGCTTCGCCGGGACAGGGAGTGGAAACACCATATATTTT.